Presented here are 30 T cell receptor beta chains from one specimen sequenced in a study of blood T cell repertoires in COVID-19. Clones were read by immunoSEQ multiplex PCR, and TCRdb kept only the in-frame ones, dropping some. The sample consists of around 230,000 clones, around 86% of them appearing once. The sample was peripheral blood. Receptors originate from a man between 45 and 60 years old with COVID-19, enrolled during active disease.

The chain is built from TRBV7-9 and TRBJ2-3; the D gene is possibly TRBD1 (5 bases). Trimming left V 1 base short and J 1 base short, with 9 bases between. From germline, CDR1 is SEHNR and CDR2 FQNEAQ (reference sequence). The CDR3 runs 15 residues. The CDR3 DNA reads TGTGCCAGCAGCTTAGGTCAGGGTGGCACAGATACGCAGTATTTT. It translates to CASSLGQGGTDTQYF.

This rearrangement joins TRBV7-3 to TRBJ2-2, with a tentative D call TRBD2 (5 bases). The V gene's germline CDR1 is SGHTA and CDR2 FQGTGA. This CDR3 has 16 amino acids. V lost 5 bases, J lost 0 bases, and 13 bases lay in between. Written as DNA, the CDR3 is TGTGCCAGCAGCACCGCGGGCGGCGCGAACACCGGGGAGCTGTTTTTT. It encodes CASSTAGGANTGELFF.

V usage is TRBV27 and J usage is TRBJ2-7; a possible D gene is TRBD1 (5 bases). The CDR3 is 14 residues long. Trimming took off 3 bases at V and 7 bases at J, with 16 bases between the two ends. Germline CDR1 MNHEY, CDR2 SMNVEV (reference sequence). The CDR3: CASSLYAVPGEQYF. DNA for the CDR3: TGTGCCAGCAGTTTGTATGCTGTTCCAGGGGAGCAGTACTTC.

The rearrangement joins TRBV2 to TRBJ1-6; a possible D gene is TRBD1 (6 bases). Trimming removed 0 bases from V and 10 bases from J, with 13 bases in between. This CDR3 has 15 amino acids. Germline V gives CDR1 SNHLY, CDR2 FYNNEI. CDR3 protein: CASSEAAGAPSPLHF. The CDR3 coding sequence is TGTGCCAGCAGTGAAGCAGCAGGGGCGCCATCACCCCTCCACTTT.

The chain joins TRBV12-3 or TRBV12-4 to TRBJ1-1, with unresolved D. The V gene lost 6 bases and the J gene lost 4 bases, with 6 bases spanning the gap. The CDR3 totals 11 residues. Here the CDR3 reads CASSILTEAFF. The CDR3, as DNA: TGTGCCAGCAGCATACTCACTGAAGCTTTCTTT.

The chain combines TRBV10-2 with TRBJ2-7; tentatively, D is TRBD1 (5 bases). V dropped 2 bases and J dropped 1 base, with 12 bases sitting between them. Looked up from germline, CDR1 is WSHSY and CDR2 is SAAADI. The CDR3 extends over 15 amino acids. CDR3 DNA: TGCGCCAGCAGTGAGCGGCACAGGCGATCCTACGAGCAGTACTTC. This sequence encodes CASSERHRRSYEQYF.

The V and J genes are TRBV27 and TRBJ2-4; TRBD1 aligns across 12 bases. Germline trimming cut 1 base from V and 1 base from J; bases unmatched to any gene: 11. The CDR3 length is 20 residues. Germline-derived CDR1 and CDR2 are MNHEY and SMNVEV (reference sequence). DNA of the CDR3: TGTGCCAGCAGTTTATTGCCCGGGACAGGGGGCGTTTCGGCCAAAAACATTCAGTACTTC. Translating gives CASSLLPGTGGVSAKNIQYF.

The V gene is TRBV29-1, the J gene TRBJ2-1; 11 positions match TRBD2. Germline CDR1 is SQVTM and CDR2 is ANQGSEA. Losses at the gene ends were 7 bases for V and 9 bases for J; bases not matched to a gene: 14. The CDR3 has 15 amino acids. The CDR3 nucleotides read TGCAGCGCTCCCCCGGGTAGCGGGAGGGCGACTGAGCAGTTCTTC. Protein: CSAPPGSGRATEQFF.

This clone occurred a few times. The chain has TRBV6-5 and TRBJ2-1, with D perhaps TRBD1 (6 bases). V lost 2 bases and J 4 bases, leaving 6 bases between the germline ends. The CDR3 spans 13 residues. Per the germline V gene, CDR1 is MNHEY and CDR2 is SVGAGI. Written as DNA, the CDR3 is TGTGCCAGCAGTTACGGACAGTACAATGAGCAGTTCTTC. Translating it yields CASSYGQYNEQFF.

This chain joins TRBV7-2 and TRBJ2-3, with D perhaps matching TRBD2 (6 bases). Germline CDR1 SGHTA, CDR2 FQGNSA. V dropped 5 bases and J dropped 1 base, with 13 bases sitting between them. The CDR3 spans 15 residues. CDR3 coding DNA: TGTGCCAGCAGCCCCGGAGGGCAGCGCACAGATACGCAGTATTTT. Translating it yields CASSPGGQRTDTQYF. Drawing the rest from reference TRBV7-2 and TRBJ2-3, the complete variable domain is GAGVSQSPSNKVTEKGKDVELRCDPISGHTALYWYRQSLGQGLEFLIYFQGNSAPDKSGLPSDRFSAERTGGSVSTLTIQRTQQEDSAVYLCASSPGGQRTDTQYFGPGTRLTVL.

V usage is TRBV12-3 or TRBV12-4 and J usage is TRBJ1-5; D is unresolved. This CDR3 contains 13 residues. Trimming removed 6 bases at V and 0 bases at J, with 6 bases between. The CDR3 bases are TGTGCCAGCAGCTATGATAGCAATCAGCCCCAGCATTTT. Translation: CASSYDSNQPQHF.

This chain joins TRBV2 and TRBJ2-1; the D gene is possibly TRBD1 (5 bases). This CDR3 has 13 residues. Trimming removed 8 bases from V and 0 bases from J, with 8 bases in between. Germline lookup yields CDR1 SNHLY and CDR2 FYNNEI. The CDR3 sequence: CASFDSSYNEQFF. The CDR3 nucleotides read TGTGCCAGCTTTGACAGCTCCTACAATGAGCAGTTCTTC. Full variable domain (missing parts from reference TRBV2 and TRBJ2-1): EPEVTQTPSHQVTQMGQEVILRCVPISNHLYFYWYRQILGQKVEFLVSFYNNEISEKSEIFDDQFSVERPDGSNFTLKIRSTKLEDSAMYFCASFDSSYNEQFFGPGTRLTVL.

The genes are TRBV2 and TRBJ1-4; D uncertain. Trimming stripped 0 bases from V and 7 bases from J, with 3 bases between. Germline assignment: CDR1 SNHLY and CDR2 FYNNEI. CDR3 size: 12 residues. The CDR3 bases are TGTGCCAGCAGTGAAGCTCGTGAAAAACTGTTTTTT. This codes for CASSEAREKLFF.

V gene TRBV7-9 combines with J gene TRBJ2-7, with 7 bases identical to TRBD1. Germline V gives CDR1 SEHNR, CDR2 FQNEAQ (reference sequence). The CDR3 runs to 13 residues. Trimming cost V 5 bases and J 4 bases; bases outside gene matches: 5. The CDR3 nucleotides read TGTGCCAGCAGCCCTGACAGGGCGTACGAGCAGTACTTC. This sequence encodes CASSPDRAYEQYF.

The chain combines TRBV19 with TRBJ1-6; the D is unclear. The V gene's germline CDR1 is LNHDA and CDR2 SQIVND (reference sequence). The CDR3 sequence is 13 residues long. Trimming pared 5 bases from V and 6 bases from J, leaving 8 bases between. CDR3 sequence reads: CASSGRFNSPLHF. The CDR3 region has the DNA TGTGCCAGTAGTGGGAGATTTAATTCACCCCTCCACTTT.

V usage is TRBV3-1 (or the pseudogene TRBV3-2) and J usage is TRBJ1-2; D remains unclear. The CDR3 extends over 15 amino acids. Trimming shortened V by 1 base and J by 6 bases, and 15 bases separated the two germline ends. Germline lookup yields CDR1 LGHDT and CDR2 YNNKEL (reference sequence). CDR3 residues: CASSQVASRGDGYTF. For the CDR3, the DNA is TGTGCCAGCAGCCAAGTCGCGTCTCGCGGGGATGGCTACACCTTC.

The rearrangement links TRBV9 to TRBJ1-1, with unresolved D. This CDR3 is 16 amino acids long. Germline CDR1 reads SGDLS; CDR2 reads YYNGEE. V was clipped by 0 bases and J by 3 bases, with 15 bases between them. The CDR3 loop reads CASSVGASSTDTEAFF. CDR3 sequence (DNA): TGTGCCAGCAGCGTAGGGGCCTCTAGCACCGACACTGAAGCTTTCTTT.

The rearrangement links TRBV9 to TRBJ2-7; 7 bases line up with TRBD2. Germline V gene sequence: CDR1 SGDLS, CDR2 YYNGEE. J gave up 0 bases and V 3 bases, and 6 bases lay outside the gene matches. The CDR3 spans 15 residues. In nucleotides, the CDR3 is TGTGCCAGCAGCGCCTCGACTAGCCTCTCCTACGAGCAGTACTTC. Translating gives CASSASTSLSYEQYF.

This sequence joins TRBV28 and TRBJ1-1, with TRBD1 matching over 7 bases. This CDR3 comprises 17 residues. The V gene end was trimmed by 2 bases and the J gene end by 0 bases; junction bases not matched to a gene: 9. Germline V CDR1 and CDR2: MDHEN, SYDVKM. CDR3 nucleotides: TGTGCCAGCAGTTTAAGTCTGGGGACAGCGATGAACACTGAAGCTTTCTTT. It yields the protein CASSLSLGTAMNTEAFF.

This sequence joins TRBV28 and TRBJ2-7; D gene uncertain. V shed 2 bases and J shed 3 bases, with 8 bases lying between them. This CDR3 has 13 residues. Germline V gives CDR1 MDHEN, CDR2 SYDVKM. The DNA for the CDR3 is TGTGCCAGCAGTTTAAACACCTTCTACGAGCAGTACTTC. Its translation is CASSLNTFYEQYF.

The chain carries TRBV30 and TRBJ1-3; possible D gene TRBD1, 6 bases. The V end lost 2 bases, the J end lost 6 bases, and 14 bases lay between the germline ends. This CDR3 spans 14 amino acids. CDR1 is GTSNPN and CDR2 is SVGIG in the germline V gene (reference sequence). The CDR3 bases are TGTGCCTGGAGTCGCGGGGGGGCTGTAAACACCATATATTTT. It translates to CAWSRGGAVNTIYF.

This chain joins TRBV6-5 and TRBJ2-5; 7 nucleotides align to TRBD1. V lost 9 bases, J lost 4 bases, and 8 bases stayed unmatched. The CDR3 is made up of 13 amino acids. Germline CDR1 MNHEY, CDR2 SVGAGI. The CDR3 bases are TGTGCCAGTACTGCCACAGGGGTAGAGACCCAGTACTTC. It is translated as CASTATGVETQYF.

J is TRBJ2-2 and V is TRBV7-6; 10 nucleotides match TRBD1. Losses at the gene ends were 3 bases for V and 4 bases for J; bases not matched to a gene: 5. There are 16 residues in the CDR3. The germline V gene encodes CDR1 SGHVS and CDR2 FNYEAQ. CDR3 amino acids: CASSLGQGHSTGELFF. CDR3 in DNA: TGTGCCAGCAGCTTGGGACAGGGGCATTCCACCGGGGAGCTGTTTTTT. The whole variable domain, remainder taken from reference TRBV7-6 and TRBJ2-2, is GAGVSQSPRYKVTKRGQDVALRCDPISGHVSLYWYRQALGQGPEFLTYFNYEAQQDKSGLPNDRFSAERPEGSISTLTIQRTEQRDSAMYRCASSLGQGHSTGELFFGEGSRLTVL.

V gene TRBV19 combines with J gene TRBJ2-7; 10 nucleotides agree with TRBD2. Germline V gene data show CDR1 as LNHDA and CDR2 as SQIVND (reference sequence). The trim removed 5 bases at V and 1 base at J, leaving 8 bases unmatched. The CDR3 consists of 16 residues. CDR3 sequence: CASSPSSGGASYEQYF. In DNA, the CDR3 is TGTGCCAGTAGTCCCTCCAGCGGGGGGGCATCCTACGAGCAGTACTTC.

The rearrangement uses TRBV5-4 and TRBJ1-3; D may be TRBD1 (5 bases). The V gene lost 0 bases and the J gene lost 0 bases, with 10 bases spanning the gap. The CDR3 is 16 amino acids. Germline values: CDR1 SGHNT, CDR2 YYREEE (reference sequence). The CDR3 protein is CASSLVQGASGNTIYF. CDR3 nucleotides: TGTGCCAGCAGCTTGGTTCAGGGCGCCTCTGGAAACACCATATATTTT.

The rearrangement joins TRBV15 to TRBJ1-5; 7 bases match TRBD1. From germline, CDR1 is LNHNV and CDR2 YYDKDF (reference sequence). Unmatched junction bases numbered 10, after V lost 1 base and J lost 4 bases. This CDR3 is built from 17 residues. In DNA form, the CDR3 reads TGTGCCACCAGCAGAGGAAGTTCGTCAGGGGGGAATCAGCCCCAGCATTTT. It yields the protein CATSRGSSSGGNQPQHF.

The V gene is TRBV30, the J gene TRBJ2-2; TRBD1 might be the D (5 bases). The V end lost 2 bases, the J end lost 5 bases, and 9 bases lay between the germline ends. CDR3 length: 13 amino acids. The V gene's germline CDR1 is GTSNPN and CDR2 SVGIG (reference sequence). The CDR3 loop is CAWSSAGTGELFF. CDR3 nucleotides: TGTGCCTGGAGTAGTGCAGGGACCGGGGAGCTGTTTTTT.

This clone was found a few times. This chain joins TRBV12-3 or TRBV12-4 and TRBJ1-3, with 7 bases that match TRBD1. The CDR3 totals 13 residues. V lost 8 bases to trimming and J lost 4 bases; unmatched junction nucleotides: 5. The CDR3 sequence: CASLRQGGNTIYF. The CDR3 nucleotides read TGTGCCAGCCTCCGACAGGGCGGAAACACCATATATTTT.

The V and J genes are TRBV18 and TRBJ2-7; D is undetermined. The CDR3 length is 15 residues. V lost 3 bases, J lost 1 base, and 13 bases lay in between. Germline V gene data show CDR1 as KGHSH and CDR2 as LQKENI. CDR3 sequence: CASSPPPHSSYEQYF. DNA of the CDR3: TGTGCCAGCTCACCCCCGCCTCACAGTTCCTACGAGCAGTACTTC. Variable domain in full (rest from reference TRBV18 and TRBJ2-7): NAGVMQNPRHLVRRRGQEARLRCSPMKGHSHVYWYRQLPEEGLKFMVYLQKENIIDESGMPKERFSAEFPKEGPSILRIQQVVRGDSAAYFCASSPPPHSSYEQYFGPGTRLTVT.

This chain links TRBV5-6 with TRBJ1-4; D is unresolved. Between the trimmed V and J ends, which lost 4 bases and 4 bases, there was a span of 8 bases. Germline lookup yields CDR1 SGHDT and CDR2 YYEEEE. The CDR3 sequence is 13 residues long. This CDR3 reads CASSRERNEKLFF. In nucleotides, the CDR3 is TGTGCCAGCAGCCGGGAGCGTAATGAAAAACTGTTTTTT. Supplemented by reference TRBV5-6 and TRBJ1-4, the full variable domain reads DAGVTQSPTHLIKTRGQQVTLRCSPKSGHDTVSWYQQALGQGPQFIFQYYEEEERQRGNFPDRFSGHQFPNYSSELNVNALLLGDSALYLCASSRERNEKLFFGSGTQLSVL.